One and the same sample provided the 14 T cell receptor beta chains below, sequenced in a study of molecular identifiers for immune sequencing clone quantification. TCRdb re-analysed the PCR reads in MiXCR, keeping a single row per CDR3 protein. The sample lists approximately 97,000 distinct CDR3 sequences; less than 25% were seen once. The sequenced material came from naive CD8+ T cells from blood, with Jurkat cell RNA spiked in. Subset reported: FACS-sorted CD8+CD4-CCR7+CD45RA+ naive T cells. The receptors come from a human donor in good health. Some libraries in this study had Jurkat cell RNA spiked in.

This clonotype was recorded at least ten times. The chain combines TRBV29-1 with TRBJ2-7; TRBD1 agrees at 8 bases. With 0 bases clipped from V and 5 bases from J, the junction kept 9 bases outside the gene matches. This CDR3 is built from 15 residues. The germline CDR1 and CDR2 sequences are SQVTM and ANQGSEA. CDR3 residues: CSVEEQGVNNDEQYF. Here the CDR3 DNA reads TGCAGCGTTGAAGAACAGGGGGTTAACAACGACGAGCAGTACTTC.

Of note for this clonotype: Germline and junction disagree at one end, which may indicate a read error. The chain combines TRBV6-5 with TRBJ1-5; D remains ambiguous. CDR1 is MNHEY, CDR2 SVGAGI, per germline. The CDR3 is 13 amino acids. The CDR3 sequence: CARSYPGGPPPPF. CDR3 sequence (DNA): TGTGCCCGCAGTTACCCGGGTGGACCGCCCCCGCCCTTT.

This clonotype showed up many times. This sequence joins TRBV4-3 and TRBJ1-5, with D possibly matching TRBD1 (5 bases). The germline V and J ends were trimmed by 5 bases and 2 bases, with 10 bases remaining between them. Germline V gives CDR1 LGHNA, CDR2 YSLEER. CDR3 length equals 14 residues. For the CDR3, the DNA is TGCGCCAGCAGCACATCCAGGGGCAATCAGCCCCAGCATTTT. Protein: CASSTSRGNQPQHF.

Worth noting for this clonotype: The germline gene is not matched at one end of the junction; a read error may be the cause. The chain links TRBV4-2 to TRBJ2-5, with 7 bases matching TRBD2. The CDR3 loop spans 16 amino acids. The germline V gene encodes CDR1 LGHNA and CDR2 YNFKEQ. CDR3 in amino acids: CASSQDRGGSIETRYF. CDR3 DNA: TGTGCCAGCAGCCAAGATCGCGGCGGGAGTATAGAGACCCGGTACTTC.

This clonotype was counted many times. This sequence joins TRBV27 and TRBJ2-3; D possibly uses TRBD1 or TRBD2 (7 bases each). Germline CDR1 MNHEY, CDR2 SMNVEV (reference sequence). This CDR3 is 17 amino acids long. Trimming took 5 bases from V and 6 from J, leaving 24 bases between them. The CDR3 DNA is TGTGCCAGCAGTCCACAATCCAGGGGGGGCCTCACGGATACGCAGTATTTT. It codes for CASSPQSRGGLTDTQYF.

This clonotype was seen ten or more times. The V call is TRBV4-1, the J call TRBJ1-2, with 8 nucleotides matching TRBD1. Germline loops: CDR1 MGHRA, CDR2 YSYEKL. V shed 0 bases, J shed 5 bases, and the junction held 5 bases outside the gene matches. This CDR3 region has 15 residues. This CDR3 reads CASSQDPGGGYGYTF. CDR3 coding DNA: TGCGCCAGCAGCCAAGATCCAGGGGGCGGTTATGGCTACACCTTC.

This clonotype was recorded a few times. This rearrangement joins TRBV9 to TRBJ2-1, with D hard to call. This CDR3 has 15 residues. CDR1 SGDLS and CDR2 YYNGEE come from the germline V gene. V was cut by 4 bases and J by 0 bases, with 11 bases left in between. The CDR3 DNA is TGTGCCAGCAGCCCCGATCCGAGCTCCTACAATGAGCAGTTCTTC. Residues: CASSPDPSSYNEQFF. Full variable domain (missing parts from reference TRBV9 and TRBJ2-1): DSGVTQTPKHLITATGQRVTLRCSPRSGDLSVYWYQQSLDQGLQFLIQYYNGEERAKGNILERFSAQQFPDLHSELNLSSLELGDSALYFCASSPDPSSYNEQFFGPGTRLTVL.

V and J are TRBV9 and TRBJ2-2; no reliable D call. This CDR3 spans 17 amino acids. Germline CDR1 SGDLS, CDR2 YYNGEE. V shed 0 bases and J shed 1 base, with 13 bases lying between them. This chain's CDR3 is CASSVVVGIQNTGELFF. Written as DNA, the CDR3 is TGTGCCAGCAGCGTAGTAGTTGGGATTCAGAACACCGGGGAGCTGTTTTTT.

This clonotype was found many times. V usage is TRBV4-3 and J usage is TRBJ2-2; the match to TRBD2 covers 14 bases. CDR3 length: 22 residues. Germline values: CDR1 LGHNA, CDR2 YSLEER. Trimming took 0 bases from V and 9 from J; bases not matched to a gene: 21. The CDR3 loop reads CASSQDGILGRGTSGSIWELFF. The CDR3 DNA reads TGCGCCAGCAGCCAAGATGGAATTTTGGGCAGGGGGACTAGCGGGAGCATCTGGGAGCTGTTTTTT.

The table lists this clonotype with many counts. The chain links TRBV6-2 or TRBV6-3 to TRBJ2-3; 7 positions match TRBD1. The CDR3 runs 17 residues. The V gene's germline CDR1 is MNHEY and CDR2 SVGEGT. After removal of 4 bases from V and 0 bases from J, the junction contained 10 bases not matched to a gene. The CDR3 nucleotides are TGTGCCAGCAGTTTCCACGCTGAGACAGGGAGCACAGATACGCAGTATTTT. Residues: CASSFHAETGSTDTQYF.

In the case of this clonotype: This could be a read error, since a much larger clone is one nucleotide away. The rearrangement links TRBV4-3 to TRBJ1-2; no clear D gene. The CDR3 is 15 amino acids. Germline V gene sequence: CDR1 LGHNA, CDR2 YSLEER. Written as DNA, the CDR3 is TGCGCCAGCAGCCAAGAGACTGGTACCAACTATGGCTACGCCTTC. It is translated as CASSQETGTNYGYAF.

This clonotype has ten or more counts. This rearrangement joins TRBV7-2 to TRBJ2-4, with 9 bases identical to TRBD2. This CDR3 has 15 amino acids. Trimming cost V 3 bases and J 8 bases; bases outside gene matches: 8. The V gene's germline CDR1 is SGHTA and CDR2 FQGNSA. The CDR3 region is CASSFSGSEGDIQYF. The CDR3 DNA follows: TGTGCCAGCAGCTTTAGCGGGAGCGAGGGTGACATTCAGTACTTC.

This clonotype was found many times. The V and J genes are TRBV20-1 and TRBJ2-7; 8 bases map to TRBD1. CDR3 length: 15 residues. Looked up from germline, CDR1 is DFQATT and CDR2 is SNEGSKA (reference sequence). V was clipped by 6 bases and J by 4 bases; unmatched bases: 14. CDR3 loop: CSAPLDRVRVYEQYF. The DNA of the CDR3 is TGCAGTGCCCCTCTGGACAGGGTTCGCGTGTACGAGCAGTACTTC.

The rearrangement links TRBV4-2 to TRBJ2-5; D remains unclear. The CDR3 loop spans 12 amino acids. V gave up 4 bases and J gave up 9 bases, with 12 bases separating them. CDR1 LGHNA and CDR2 YNFKEQ come from the germline V gene. CDR3 in amino acids: CASSPNSKPQYF. CDR3 nucleotides: TGTGCCAGCAGCCCGAACTCGAAGCCCCAGTACTTC.